The 3 T cell receptor beta chains in this list originate from one sample, sequenced in a study of shared clonotypes between healthy human individuals. Produced via immunoSEQ multiplex PCR; TCRdb's table is partial and in-frame only. The sample yields around 510,000 clones, roughly 95% seen once. Sequencing was carried out using naive CD4+ T cells sorted from blood. This sample's subset: CD45RA+ positively selected. These receptor sequences come from a woman between 25 and 40 years old in good health.

The CDR3 reads CASSLTGTLYEKLFF. CDR3 nucleotides: TGCGCCAGCAGCCTCACCGGGACATTATACGAAAAACTGTTTTTT. The V call is TRBV4-1, the J call TRBJ1-4, with D tentatively TRBD1 (6 bases). The germline V gene has CDR1 MGHRA and CDR2 YSYEKL. V was shortened by 4 bases and J by 8 bases, with 17 bases between the two germline ends. The CDR3 contains 15 residues.

This chain links TRBV21-1 with TRBJ2-1; the DNA was not used to check the table's D call, TRBD2. TRBV21-1 represents a pseudogene. The CDR3 runs 17 residues. The CDR3 sequence is CASSKRLGLAGANEQFF. The CDR3 nucleotides are TGTGCCAGCAGTAAGAGGTTGGGTCTAGCGGGAGCCAATGAGCAGTTCTTC.

The chain combines TRBV5-1 with TRBJ2-5, with a possible D match to TRBD2 (8 bases). The V end was cut by 4 bases, the J end by 4 bases, with 20 bases between. This CDR3 spans 16 amino acids. The germline V gene has CDR1 SGHRS and CDR2 YFSETQ. The CDR3 region has the DNA TGCGCCAGCAGCGGGAAAGGACTAGCAGGGGGAGAGACCCAGTACTTC. Translation: CASSGKGLAGGETQYF.